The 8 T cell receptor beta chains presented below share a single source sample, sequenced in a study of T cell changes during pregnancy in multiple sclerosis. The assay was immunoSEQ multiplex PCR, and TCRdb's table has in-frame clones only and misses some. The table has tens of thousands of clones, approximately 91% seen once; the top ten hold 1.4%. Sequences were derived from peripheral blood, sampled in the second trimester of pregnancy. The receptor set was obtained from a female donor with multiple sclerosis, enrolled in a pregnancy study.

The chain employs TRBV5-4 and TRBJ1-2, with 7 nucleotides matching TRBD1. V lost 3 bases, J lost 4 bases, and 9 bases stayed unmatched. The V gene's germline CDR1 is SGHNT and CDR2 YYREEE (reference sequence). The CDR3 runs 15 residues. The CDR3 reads CASSSGTEAFYGYTF. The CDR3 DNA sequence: TGTGCCAGCAGCTCCGGGACAGAGGCCTTCTATGGCTACACCTTC.

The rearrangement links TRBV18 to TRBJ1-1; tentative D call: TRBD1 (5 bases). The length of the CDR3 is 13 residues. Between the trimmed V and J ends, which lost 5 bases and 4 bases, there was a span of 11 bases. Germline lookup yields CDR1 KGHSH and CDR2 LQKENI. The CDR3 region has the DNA TGTGCCAGCTCAAGTCTGGGGGGCACTGAAGCTTTCTTT. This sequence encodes CASSSLGGTEAFF.

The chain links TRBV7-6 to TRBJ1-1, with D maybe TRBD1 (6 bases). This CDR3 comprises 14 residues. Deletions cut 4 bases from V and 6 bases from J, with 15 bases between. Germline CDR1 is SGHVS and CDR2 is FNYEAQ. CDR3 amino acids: CASSSNQGLAEAFF. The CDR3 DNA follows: TGTGCCAGCAGCTCCAATCAGGGGCTGGCTGAAGCTTTCTTT.

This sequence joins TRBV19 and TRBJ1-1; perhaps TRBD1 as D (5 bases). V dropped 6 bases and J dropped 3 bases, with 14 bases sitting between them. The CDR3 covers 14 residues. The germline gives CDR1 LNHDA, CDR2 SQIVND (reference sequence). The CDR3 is CASSPLGGDTEAFF. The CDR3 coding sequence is TGTGCCAGTAGCCCACTGGGGGGGGACACTGAAGCTTTCTTT.

The CDR3 spells CASSLSGLLGGGYTF. CDR3 nucleotide sequence: TGTGCCAGCAGTTTATCGGGTCTGTTAGGGGGTGGCTACACCTTC. This chain links TRBV27 with TRBJ1-2; D might be TRBD1 (6 bases). The V end lost 0 bases, the J end lost 7 bases, and 15 bases lay between the germline ends. Germline V gene data show CDR1 as MNHEY and CDR2 as SMNVEV (reference sequence). The length of the CDR3 is 15 residues.

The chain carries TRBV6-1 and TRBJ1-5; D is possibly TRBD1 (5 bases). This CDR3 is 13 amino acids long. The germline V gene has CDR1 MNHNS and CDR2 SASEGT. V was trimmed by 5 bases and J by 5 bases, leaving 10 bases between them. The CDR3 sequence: CASSSDIYQPQHF. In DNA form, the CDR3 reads TGTGCCAGCAGTTCGGACATTTATCAGCCCCAGCATTTT.

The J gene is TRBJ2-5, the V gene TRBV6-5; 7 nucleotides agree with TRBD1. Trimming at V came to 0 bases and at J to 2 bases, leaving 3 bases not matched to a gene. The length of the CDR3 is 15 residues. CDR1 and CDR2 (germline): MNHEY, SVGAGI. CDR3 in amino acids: CASSYSGTEQETQYF. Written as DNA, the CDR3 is TGTGCCAGCAGTTACTCTGGGACAGAACAAGAGACCCAGTACTTC.

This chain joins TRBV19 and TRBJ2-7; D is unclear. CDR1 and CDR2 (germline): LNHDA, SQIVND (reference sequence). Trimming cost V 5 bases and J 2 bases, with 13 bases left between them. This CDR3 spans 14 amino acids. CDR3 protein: CASSPSHGPYEQYF. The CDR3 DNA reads TGTGCCAGTAGTCCGTCCCACGGTCCCTACGAGCAGTACTTC.